The rows below give T cell receptor beta chains drawn from one sample of a study of blood T cell repertoires in COVID-19. Sequencing was performed with immunoSEQ multiplex PCR; in TCRdb, only in-frame clones are kept and a portion is missing. The sample has over 350,000 clones; roughly 90% are singletons. What was sequenced was PBMCs or T cells enriched from blood (not recorded which). These receptors were obtained from a woman aged 30 to 39 with acute COVID-19. The CDR3 runs from the conserved cysteine through the conserved F or W. A D gene is named only where the DNA matches it firmly. Expanded clones get a size class; other rows say once, few or many, or leave the size out.

15	TRBV6-5	-	TRBJ1-4	-	CASIPILATNEKLFF	TGTGCCAGCATTCCAATTTTAGCAACTAATGAAAAACTGTTTTTT
14	TRBV5-1	-	TRBJ2-2	-	CASSGRGGTGELFF	TGCGCCAGCAGTGGCAGGGGCGGCACCGGGGAGCTGTTTTTT
13	TRBV6-5	-	TRBJ1-1	-	CASSPREDTEAFF	TGTGCCAGCAGCCCAAGAGAGGACACTGAAGCTTTCTTT
17	TRBV24-1	-	TRBJ2-2	TRBD1	CATSDPARVDRAGELFF	TGTGCCACCAGTGATCCCGCGCGGGTGGACAGGGCCGGGGAGCTGTTTTTT
13	TRBV7-3	-	TRBJ2-4	TRBD1	CASSPGTENIQYF	TGTGCCAGCAGCCCGGGGACAGAAAACATTCAGTACTTC
17	TRBV30	-	TRBJ1-6	TRBD1	CAWSGGTGDAYNSPLHF	TGTGCCTGGAGTGGCGGGACAGGGGATGCCTATAATTCACCCCTCCACTTT
16	TRBV4-1	-	TRBJ1-2	-	CASSLDRDNLGYGYTF	TGCGCCAGCAGCCTCGACCGGGACAACCTTGGCTATGGCTACACCTTC
16	TRBV5-1	few	TRBJ2-5	TRBD2	CASSFRGTSGVETQYF	TGCGCCAGCAGCTTTCGGGGGACTAGCGGGGTGGAGACCCAGTACTTC
17	TRBV11-2	-	TRBJ1-2	-	CASSFFGQGFFNYGYTF	TGTGCCAGCAGCTTTTTCGGTCAGGGATTTTTTAACTATGGCTACACCTTC
14	TRBV7-2	once	TRBJ2-4	-	CASSLGRGWNIQYF	TGTGCCAGCAGCTTAGGTCGGGGATGGAACATTCAGTACTTC
16	TRBV7-9	once	TRBJ2-1	TRBD2	CASSPTSGGLTNEQFF	TGTGCCAGCAGCCCGACTAGCGGGGGGTTAACGAATGAGCAGTTCTTC
13	TRBV2	-	TRBJ1-6	-	CASSGQGNSPLHF	TGTGCCAGCAGTGGCCAGGGGAATTCACCCCTCCACTTT
15	TRBV19	-	TRBJ1-5	TRBD1	CASTPTGGGNQPQHF	TGTGCCAGTACCCCAACAGGGGGCGGCAATCAGCCCCAGCATTTT
12	TRBV5-1	-	TRBJ2-6	-	CASSPDSSVLTF	TGCGCCAGCAGTCCCGACAGTAGCGTCCTGACTTTC
15	TRBV6-5	-	TRBJ2-3	TRBD2	CASRRNGGAGDTQYF	TGTGCCAGCAGGAGGAACGGGGGGGCTGGTGATACGCAGTATTTT
15	TRBV10-3	-	TRBJ2-3	TRBD2	CAINPAGGDTDTQYF	TGTGCCATCAACCCTGCGGGGGGGGACACAGATACGCAGTATTTT
15	TRBV5-1	-	TRBJ2-3	-	CASRSSPQSTDTQYF	TGCGCCAGCAGAAGCTCTCCACAGAGCACAGATACGCAGTATTTT
16	TRBV7-2	-	TRBJ1-5	-	CASSLVHTQPNQPQHF	TGTGCCAGCAGCTTAGTCCATACACAACCCAATCAGCCCCAGCATTTT
19	TRBV27	-	TRBJ2-3	TRBD1	CASSLSGTGYLYEQHTQYF	TGTGCCAGCAGTTTATCAGGGACAGGGTACCTATACGAACAACATACGCAGTATTTT
18	TRBV7-9	-	TRBJ2-3	TRBD2	CASSSSGALSPPTDTQYF	TGTGCCAGCAGCTCTAGCGGGGCCCTCTCACCCCCAACAGATACGCAGTATTTT
14	TRBV18	-	TRBJ1-5	TRBD1	CASTRQGQGQPQHF	TGTGCCAGCACCCGACAGGGGCAGGGTCAGCCCCAGCATTTT
13	TRBV2	few	TRBJ1-2	-	CASSEAGLGGYTF	TGTGCCAGCAGTGAGGCAGGGTTGGGAGGCTACACCTTC
15	TRBV19	-	TRBJ1-1	TRBD1	CASSPQDRVNTEAFF	TGTGCCAGTAGTCCCCAGGACAGGGTGAACACTGAAGCTTTCTTT
16	TRBV10-3	-	TRBJ1-5	TRBD1	CAISEVSGQGGEPQHF	TGTGCCATCAGTGAAGTTTCGGGACAGGGGGGGGAGCCCCAGCATTTT
14	TRBV6-4	-	TRBJ1-4	-	CASSVEGTNEKLFF	TGTGCCAGCAGTGTAGAGGGAACTAATGAAAAACTGTTTTTT
16	TRBV6-1	-	TRBJ2-7	TRBD1	CASSGVPGGSSYEQYF	TGTGCCAGCAGTGGGGTCCCAGGGGGTAGCTCCTACGAGCAGTACTTC
14	TRBV6-5	-	TRBJ2-7	-	CASSQVGGGYEQYF	TGTGCCAGCAGTCAGGTGGGGGGTGGTTACGAGCAGTACTTC
13	TRBV29-1	-	TRBJ1-1	-	CSVEGGVGTEAFF	TGCAGCGTTGAAGGGGGGGTGGGCACTGAAGCTTTCTTT
14	TRBV6-5	-	TRBJ2-7	TRBD1	CASSYGTEFYEQYF	TGTGCCAGCAGTTACGGGACAGAATTCTACGAGCAGTACTTC
12	TRBV30	-	TRBJ1-2	TRBD1	CACLQGNYGYTF	TGTGCCTGTCTACAGGGGAACTATGGCTACACCTTC
14	TRBV5-1	-	TRBJ2-7	-	CASSLYGGPYEQYF	TGCGCCAGCAGCTTGTATGGGGGCCCCTACGAGCAGTACTTC
14	TRBV10-1	-	TRBJ1-6	TRBD1	CASRADRDNSPLHF	TGCGCCAGCAGGGCGGACAGGGACAATTCACCCCTCCACTTT
15	TRBV11-3	once	TRBJ2-7	TRBD1	CASSIGQGEGYEQYF	TGTGCCAGCAGCATTGGACAGGGGGAAGGCTACGAGCAGTACTTC
15	TRBV19	-	TRBJ1-1	-	CASSSPTGGYGEAFF	TGTGCCAGTAGTAGCCCCACGGGGGGGTATGGTGAAGCTTTCTTT
13	TRBV12-3/TRBV12-4	once	TRBJ1-5	-	CASSLVEYQPQHF	TGTGCCAGCAGTTTAGTTGAGTATCAGCCCCAGCATTTT
17	TRBV9	-	TRBJ2-2	-	CASSADRRFANTGELFF	TGTGCCAGCAGCGCCGACAGGCGGTTCGCGAACACCGGGGAGCTGTTTTTT
19	TRBV4-1	-	TRBJ1-6	TRBD1	CASSQDPPSRGLGNSPLHF	TGCGCCAGCAGCCAAGACCCCCCCTCCAGGGGGCTAGGAAATTCACCCCTCCACTTT
10	TRBV29-1	-	TRBJ1-2	-	CSVGGGGYTF	TGCAGCGTTGGGGGGGGAGGCTACACCTTC
15	TRBV11-2	-	TRBJ1-5	-	CASSLGPSRNQPQHF	TGTGCCAGCAGCTTAGGCCCCTCGAGAAATCAGCCCCAGCATTTT
15	TRBV30	-	TRBJ1-3	TRBD1	CAWSRTGNSGNTIYF	TGTGCCTGGAGTCGGACAGGCAACTCTGGAAACACCATATATTTT
15	TRBV30	-	TRBJ1-1	TRBD1	CAWSLTGGAGTEAFF	TGTGCCTGGAGTTTGACAGGGGGCGCAGGGACTGAAGCTTTCTTT
19	TRBV5-1	-	TRBJ2-2	TRBD1	CASSFGQALGAANTGELFF	TGCGCCAGCAGCTTCGGACAGGCCCTTGGAGCCGCGAACACCGGGGAGCTGTTTTTT
15	TRBV5-1	few	TRBJ1-1	-	CASSWKTGLNTEAFF	TGCGCCAGCAGCTGGAAAACAGGGCTGAACACTGAAGCTTTCTTT
17	TRBV5-1	-	TRBJ2-3	TRBD2	CASSPTLAGGPGDTQYF	TGCGCCAGCAGCCCCACCCTAGCGGGGGGGCCGGGGGATACGCAGTATTTT
13	TRBV7-2	-	TRBJ2-5	-	CASSSAPPETQYF	TGTGCCAGCAGCAGCGCCCCGCCGGAGACCCAGTACTTC
17	TRBV7-8	-	TRBJ1-4	TRBD1	CASSPRQGLPTNEKLFF	TGTGCCAGCAGCCCGAGACAGGGCCTACCAACTAATGAAAAACTGTTTTTT
15	TRBV5-6	many	TRBJ1-3	-	CASRRGPLSGNTIYF	TGTGCCAGCAGGCGAGGGCCCCTCTCTGGAAACACCATATATTTT
18	TRBV7-2	-	TRBJ1-3	TRBD1	CASRAGQGLGSSGNTIYF	TGTGCCAGCAGAGCGGGACAGGGGCTCGGTAGCTCTGGAAACACCATATATTTT
16	TRBV28	-	TRBJ2-1	TRBD2	CASSSWRGAYYNEQFF	TGTGCCAGCAGTTCTTGGCGGGGGGCGTACTACAATGAGCAGTTCTTC
14	TRBV19	-	TRBJ1-1	-	CASSSGQMNTEAFF	TGTGCCAGTTCGTCCGGACAGATGAACACTGAAGCTTTCTTT
16	TRBV4-3	-	TRBJ2-2	-	CASSQVGGVNTGELFF	TGCGCCAGCAGCCAAGTGGGCGGGGTGAACACCGGGGAGCTGTTTTTT
15	TRBV9	-	TRBJ2-1	TRBD1	CASSVWGQGAGEQFF	TGTGCCAGCAGCGTATGGGGACAGGGGGCTGGTGAGCAGTTCTTC
19	TRBV29-1	-	TRBJ1-1	TRBD1	CSVEDLRQGPLLMNTEAFF	TGCAGCGTTGAAGATTTGAGACAGGGGCCCTTATTAATGAACACTGAAGCTTTCTTT
15	TRBV27	-	TRBJ1-2	-	CASSLSPRANYGYTF	TGTGCCAGCAGTTTATCCCCCCGAGCTAACTATGGCTACACCTTC
15	TRBV6-5	-	TRBJ2-1	TRBD2	CASSWQGNSGGEQFF	TGTGCCAGCTCTTGGCAGGGGAATAGCGGGGGCGAGCAGTTCTTC